These 14 T cell receptor beta chains were all obtained from the same sample, sequenced in a study of early T cells in non-severe SARS-CoV-2 infection. TCRdb ran MiXCR on the 5' RACE reads and lists one entry per CDR3 protein. The sample contains around 70,000 distinct CDR3 sequences, more than 10% of which appear only once. Specimen: whole blood. Receptor source: an adult who was a healthcare worker with PCR-confirmed SARS-CoV-2 infection or an uninfected control (not recorded which).

This clonotype was counted ten times or more. The chain uses TRBV7-2 and TRBJ2-6, with TRBD2 identical over 11 bases. The CDR3 totals 19 residues. V lost 1 base to trimming and J lost 1 base; unmatched junction nucleotides: 6. Germline V CDR1 and CDR2: SGHTA, FQGNSA. The CDR3 here is CASSLGRLAGRSGANVLTF. Written as DNA, the CDR3 is TGTGCCAGCAGCTTAGGCCGACTAGCGGGAAGGTCTGGGGCCAACGTCCTGACTTTC.

The table lists this clonotype with a few counts. The V and J genes are TRBV11-2 and TRBJ2-5; 12 positions agree with TRBD2. The CDR3 consists of 16 residues. Trimming took 5 bases from V and 4 from J; bases not matched to a gene: 8. Germline V lookup: CDR1 SGHAT, CDR2 FQNNGV. CDR3 DNA sequence: TGTGCCAGCAGCCCCCGACTAGCGGGAGAGGGAGAGACCCAGTACTTC. As protein: CASSPRLAGEGETQYF.

Ten or more counts support this clonotype. The rearrangement joins TRBV7-2 to TRBJ2-3; a weak D match, TRBD2 (6 bases). Germline CDR1 and CDR2: SGHTA and FQGNSA. Trimming pared 1 base from V and 7 bases from J, leaving 15 bases between. The CDR3 contains 15 residues. The DNA for the CDR3 is TGTGCCAGCAGCTTAGGGTCGGGAGCTTCAAATACGCAGTATTTT. This translates into CASSLGSGASNTQYF.

The chain employs TRBV7-9 and TRBJ1-2, with no clear D. Germline V CDR1 and CDR2: SEHNR, FQNEAQ (reference sequence). V lost 5 bases and J lost 2, with 18 bases in between. The CDR3 sequence is 16 residues long. DNA of the CDR3: TGTGCCAGCAGCGATCACGCAACCCGGTCCAACTATGGCTACACCTTC. Translating gives CASSDHATRSNYGYTF.

This clonotype was seen ten or more times. The V gene is TRBV28, the J gene TRBJ2-7, with a weak D call TRBD2 (5 bases). CDR1 is MDHEN, CDR2 SYDVKM, per germline. The CDR3 length is 15 residues. Trimming shortened V by 3 bases and J by 3 bases, and 15 bases separated the two germline ends. The CDR3: CASSFEGRALYEQYF. CDR3 nucleotide sequence: TGTGCCAGCAGTTTCGAGGGCCGGGCTCTCTACGAGCAGTACTTC. Full variable domain (rest looked up from reference TRBV28 and TRBJ2-7): DVKVTQSSRYLVKRTGEKVFLECVQDMDHENMFWYRQDPGLGLRLIYFSYDVKMKEKGDIPEGYSVSREKKERFSLILESASTNQTSMYLCASSFEGRALYEQYFGPGTRLTVT.

The chain links TRBV10-3 to TRBJ1-1; 7 bases are a match to TRBD1. Germline V gene data show CDR1 as ENHRY and CDR2 as SYGVKD. V lost 3 bases, J lost 1 base, and 2 bases stayed unmatched. This CDR3 has 14 amino acids. CDR3 in amino acids: CAISDRGPNTEAFF. CDR3 sequence (DNA): TGTGCCATCAGTGATAGGGGGCCGAACACTGAAGCTTTCTTT.

Points on this clonotype: With a much larger clone just one base away, this may be a read error. The chain combines TRBV29-1 with TRBJ1-3; a possible D gene is TRBD1 (6 bases). CDR1 and CDR2 from the germline V gene are SQVTM and ANQGSEA. CDR3 length: 14 amino acids. Trimming cost V 3 bases and J 3 bases, with 12 bases left between them. The CDR3: CSVEFPGVGNTIYF. CDR3 sequence (DNA): TGCAGCGTTGAGTTCCCAGGGGTTGGAAACACCATATATTTT.

V gene TRBV4-1 combines with J gene TRBJ1-2, with 9 bases aligning to TRBD1. V was pared by 3 bases and J by 8 bases, with 7 bases of the junction left unmatched. Looked up from germline, CDR1 is MGHRA and CDR2 is YSYEKL. The CDR3 is made up of 14 amino acids. Here the CDR3 reads CASSQGTGGEGYTF. DNA of the CDR3: TGCGCCAGCAGCCAGGGTACAGGGGGCGAAGGCTACACCTTC.

This clonotype was picked up a small number of times. For the CDR3, the DNA is TGCAGTGCCACATCTTTTTCGGGCATAGCCAAAAACATTCAGTACTTC. Its protein product is CSATSFSGIAKNIQYF. The chain links TRBV20-1 to TRBJ2-4, with D unclear. The CDR3 runs 16 residues. Germline V gene data show CDR1 as DFQATT and CDR2 as SNEGSKA (reference sequence). Trimming took 6 bases from V and 0 from J, leaving 18 bases between them.

This clonotype showed up just a few times. The rearrangement uses TRBV7-3 and TRBJ2-5; possible D gene TRBD1, 5 bases. V was pared by 5 bases and J by 1 base, with 14 bases between. Germline V gene lookup returns CDR1 SGHTA and CDR2 FQGTGA. This CDR3 region has 15 residues. The CDR3: CASSAQGRGQETQYF. As DNA, the CDR3 is TGTGCCAGCAGCGCCCAGGGAAGGGGCCAAGAGACCCAGTACTTC.

In its sample, this clonotype ranks as medium-sized. The DNA of the CDR3 is TGTGCCAGCAGCTTAGACTCCTACAATGAGCAGTTCTTC. This codes for CASSLDSYNEQFF. The chain has TRBV7-3 and TRBJ2-1; D gene ambiguous. The CDR3 runs 13 residues. V lost 2 bases and J 0 bases, leaving 2 bases between the germline ends. In germline, CDR1 is SGHTA, CDR2 FQGTGA. Using reference TRBV7-3 and TRBJ2-1 for the parts outside the CDR3, the full variable domain is GAGVSQTPSNKVTEKGKYVELRCDPISGHTALYWYRQSLGQGPEFLIYFQGTGAADDSGLPNDRFFAVRPEGSVSTLKIQRTERGDSAVYLCASSLDSYNEQFFGPGTRLTVL.

The V gene is TRBV9, the J gene TRBJ2-5; either TRBD1 or TRBD2 may fit D (6 bases each). V lost 4 bases and J 5 bases, leaving 15 bases between the germline ends. The germline CDR1 and CDR2 sequences are SGDLS and YYNGEE. The CDR3 consists of 14 residues. This chain's CDR3 is CASSRRGGEETQYF. Written as DNA, the CDR3 is TGTGCCAGCAGCCGCAGGGGAGGTGAGGAGACCCAGTACTTC.

This clonotype has just a few counts. CDR3 amino acids: CASSHLPLSYEQYF. The CDR3 DNA follows: TGCGCCAGCAGCCATCTTCCTCTATCCTACGAGCAGTACTTC. The chain has TRBV4-1 and TRBJ2-7, with D hard to call. V lost 3 bases, J lost 1 base, and 10 bases lay in between. The CDR3 contains 14 residues. CDR1 MGHRA and CDR2 YSYEKL come from the germline V gene.

This clonotype was counted only a few times. The chain joins TRBV24-1 to TRBJ1-1; TRBD1 might be the D (5 bases). Between the trimmed V and J ends, which lost 9 bases and 4 bases, there was a span of 17 bases. This CDR3 has 14 amino acids. Germline V gene sequence: CDR1 KGHDR, CDR2 SFDVKD. The CDR3 loop is CATQSTRGGTEAFF. The CDR3 DNA reads as TGTGCCACCCAATCGACAAGGGGTGGCACTGAAGCTTTCTTT.